These 9 T cell receptor beta chains came from one sample sequenced in a study of regulatory T cells in long-lasting Graves disease. The time point: persistent/refractory GD, antithyroid drugs over 5 years with positive TRAb. The authors made the TCR library using RNA they extracted from PBMCs. Building the TCR beta libraries relied on iRepertoire HTBI primers, and CDR3 regions underwent Arm-PCR. In TCRdb, the multiplex PCR reads were re-called with MiXCR into one record per CDR3 protein. The table has 650,000 to 700,000 distinct CDR3 sequences, around 30% seen once. The material was peripheral blood mononuclear cells (PBMCs), obtained when the disease was refractory, from a patient treated with antithyroid drugs. The source is a female donor with Graves disease.

This clonotype was counted a few times. The CDR3 coding sequence is TGTGCCAGCAGCGCGAAGCTGAAAGCTTTCTTT. Translation gives CASSAKLKAFF. The rearrangement uses TRBV7-9 and TRBJ1-1; D gene unclear. The germline V gene encodes CDR1 SEHNR and CDR2 FQNEAQ (reference sequence). The CDR3 runs to 11 residues. Trimming took 5 bases from V and 9 from J, leaving 10 bases between them. The variable domain in full, with the rest retrieved from reference TRBV7-9 and TRBJ1-1, is DTGVSQNPRHKITKRGQNVTFRCDPISEHNRLYWYRQTLGQGPEFLTYFQNEAQLEKSRLLSDRFSAERPKGSFSTLEIQRTEQGDSAMYLCASSAKLKAFFGQGTRLTVV.

The chain links TRBV5-1 to TRBJ1-2; D not certain. V gave up 2 bases and J gave up 0 bases, with 11 bases separating them. The CDR3 is 15 amino acids. Germline V gene sequence: CDR1 SGHRS, CDR2 YFSETQ. The CDR3, as DNA: TGCGCCAGCAGCTTTAACGCAGGTACTAACTATGGCTACACCTTC. Translating gives CASSFNAGTNYGYTF. Combining the CDR3 with reference TRBV5-1 and TRBJ1-2 gives the whole variable domain KAGVTQTPRYLIKTRGQQVTLSCSPISGHRSVSWYQQTPGQGLQFLFEYFSETQRNKGNFPGRFSGRQFSNSRSEMNVSTLELGDSALYLCASSFNAGTNYGYTFGSGTRLTVV.

This clonotype was seen only a few times. This chain uses TRBV20-1 with TRBJ2-5; D is possibly TRBD2 (6 bases). Per germline, CDR1 DFQATT and CDR2 SNEGSKA (reference sequence). Between the trimmed V and J ends, which lost 1 base and 0 bases, there was a span of 12 bases. CDR3 length: 15 residues. The CDR3: CSARGPSAYQETQYF. The CDR3 DNA follows: TGCAGTGCTAGAGGTCCTAGCGCCTACCAAGAGACCCAGTACTTC.

The rearrangement joins TRBV12-3 or TRBV12-4 to TRBJ2-7; D gene unclear. The CDR3 consists of 14 residues. Trimming removed 3 bases at V and 5 bases at J, with 14 bases between. The CDR3 nucleotides are TGTGCCAGCAGTTTGCCAGGATTCGGTAACGAGCAGTACTTC. The encoded protein is CASSLPGFGNEQYF.

There are a few counts of this clonotype. The J gene is TRBJ1-2, the V gene TRBV15, with 9 bases fitting TRBD1. The length of the CDR3 is 16 residues. Germline V CDR1 and CDR2: LNHNV, YYDKDF (reference sequence). Germline trimming cut 4 bases from V and 2 bases from J; bases unmatched to any gene: 8. CDR3 nucleotide sequence: TGTGCCACCAGCAATTCTGGTGGACAGGGGAACTATGGCTACACCTTC. Encoded protein: CATSNSGGQGNYGYTF.

This clonotype was seen more than once but under ten times. The J gene is TRBJ1-1, the V gene TRBV6-1; D remains unclear. With 7 bases removed from V and 0 bases from J, the gap between germline ends came to 15 bases. This CDR3 has 15 amino acids. In germline, CDR1 is MNHNS, CDR2 SASEGT. CDR3: CASTPVQPMNTEAFF. The DNA of the CDR3 is TGTGCCAGCACCCCGGTGCAGCCAATGAACACTGAAGCTTTCTTT.

This clonotype has at least ten counts. The rearrangement joins TRBV7-3 to TRBJ1-1, with D perhaps TRBD1 (5 bases). CDR3 length equals 14 residues. Deletions cut 1 base from V and 4 bases from J, with 10 bases between. The germline gives CDR1 SGHTA, CDR2 FQGTGA. The CDR3 DNA is TGTGCCAGCAGCTTAATTACCGGGACCACTGAAGCTTTCTTT. Residues: CASSLITGTTEAFF.

This clonotype was recorded a few times. This sequence joins TRBV2 and TRBJ1-2; D is possibly TRBD1 (5 bases). CDR1 is SNHLY and CDR2 is FYNNEI in the germline V gene. V was pared by 6 bases and J by 2 bases, with 19 bases between. CDR3 length: 16 amino acids. This CDR3 is CASSLGTGGANYGYTF. Here the CDR3 DNA reads TGTGCCAGCAGCTTAGGAACAGGAGGCGCGAACTATGGCTACACCTTC.

The rearrangement uses TRBV15 and TRBJ1-2; 11 bases match TRBD1. Germline trimming cut 3 bases from V and 5 bases from J; bases unmatched to any gene: 11. Looked up from germline, CDR1 is LNHNV and CDR2 is YYDKDF (reference sequence). The CDR3 loop spans 17 amino acids. The CDR3 sequence is CATSSGGQGAEGYGYTF. The DNA for the CDR3 is TGTGCCACCAGCAGTGGTGGACAGGGGGCTGAGGGATATGGCTACACCTTC. The full variable domain, with the rest looked up from reference TRBV15 and TRBJ1-2, is DAMVIQNPRYQVTQFGKPVTLSCSQTLNHNVMYWYQQKSSQAPKLLFHYYDKDFNNEADTPDNFQSRRPNTSFCFLDIRSPGLGDTAMYLCATSSGGQGAEGYGYTFGSGTRLTVV.